One and the same sample provided the 4 T cell receptor beta chains below, sequenced in a study of blood T cell repertoires in COVID-19. TCRdb's table, derived via immunoSEQ multiplex PCR, lists solely in-frame clones and lacks some. The table lists 89,000 or so clones, under 85% of them singletons. Material: peripheral blood. The receptors stem from a human donor in a cohort sampled during active COVID-19.

The chain joins TRBV28 to TRBJ2-5; 7 nucleotides agree with TRBD1. The CDR3 totals 18 residues. V gave up 1 base and J gave up 4 bases; unmatched junction bases: 15. Germline V gives CDR1 MDHEN, CDR2 SYDVKM. The CDR3 sequence is CASSLLGDGDRVPETQYF. The CDR3 region has the DNA TGTGCCAGCAGTTTATTGGGAGACGGAGACAGGGTCCCAGAGACCCAGTACTTC.

The chain employs TRBV6-5 and TRBJ2-5, with TRBD1 as a possible D gene (7 bases). The CDR3 consists of 14 residues. Germline V gives CDR1 MNHEY, CDR2 SVGAGI. Between the trimmed V and J ends, which lost 7 bases and 3 bases, there was a span of 15 bases. The CDR3, as DNA: TGTGCCAGCAAGGGGAGGACAGGCGAAGAGACCCAGTACTTC. It translates to CASKGRTGEETQYF.

This clone was recorded at least ten times. V and J are TRBV27 and TRBJ2-7; D perhaps matches TRBD1 (5 bases). V was clipped by 5 bases and J by 3 bases, with 8 bases between them. This CDR3 spans 12 amino acids. From germline, CDR1 is MNHEY and CDR2 SMNVEV (reference sequence). The CDR3 DNA follows: TGTGCCAGCAGTCAAACAGGCTACGAGCAGTACTTC. Translation gives CASSQTGYEQYF.

The chain is built from TRBV4-3 and TRBJ1-5; no clear D gene. Trimming removed 1 base at V and 3 bases at J, with 13 bases between. This CDR3 comprises 16 residues. Germline V CDR1 and CDR2: LGHNA, YSLEER. The CDR3 spells CASSQVFYGYNQPQHF. For the CDR3, the DNA is TGCGCCAGCAGCCAAGTTTTCTACGGGTACAATCAGCCCCAGCATTTT.